The text below deals with one T cell receptor (beta chain). The data originate from a study of blood T cell repertoires in COVID-19. The CDR3 spans 14 residues. V lost 3 bases and J lost 6, with 15 bases in between. Germline lookup yields CDR1 KGHSH and CDR2 LQKENI. The table came from immunoSEQ multiplex PCR; TCRdb's copy has only in-frame clones and leaves some out. The sample has 230,000 or so clones, 80% to 90% seen once; the top ten hold about 4.6%. The V gene is TRBV18, the J gene TRBJ2-7; the D gene is possibly TRBD1 (6 bases). This TCR was recovered from a woman in her thirties or forties who had recovered from COVID-19. The sample taken for sequencing was peripheral blood. The CDR3 protein is CASSPPGDVGEQYV. The CDR3 bases are TGTGCCAGCTCACCCCCAGGGGATGTGGGCGAGCAGTACGTC.